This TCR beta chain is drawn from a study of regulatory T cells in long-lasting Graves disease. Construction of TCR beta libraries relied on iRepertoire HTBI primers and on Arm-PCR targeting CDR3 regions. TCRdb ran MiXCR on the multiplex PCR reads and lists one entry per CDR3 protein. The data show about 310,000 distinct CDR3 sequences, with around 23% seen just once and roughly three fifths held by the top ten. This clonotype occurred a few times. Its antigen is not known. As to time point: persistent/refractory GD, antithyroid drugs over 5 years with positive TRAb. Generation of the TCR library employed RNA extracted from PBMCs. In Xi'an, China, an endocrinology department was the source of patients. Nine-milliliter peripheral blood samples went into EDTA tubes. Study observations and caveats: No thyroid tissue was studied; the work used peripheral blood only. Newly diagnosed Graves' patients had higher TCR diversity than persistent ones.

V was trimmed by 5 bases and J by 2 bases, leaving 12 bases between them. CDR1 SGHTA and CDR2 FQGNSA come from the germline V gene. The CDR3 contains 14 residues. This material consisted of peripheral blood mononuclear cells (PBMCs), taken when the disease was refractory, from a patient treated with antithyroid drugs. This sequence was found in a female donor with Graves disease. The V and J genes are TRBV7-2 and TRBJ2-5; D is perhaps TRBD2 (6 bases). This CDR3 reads CASSQWAGQETQYF. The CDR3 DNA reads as TGTGCCAGCAGCCAATGGGCGGGACAAGAGACCCAGTACTTC.